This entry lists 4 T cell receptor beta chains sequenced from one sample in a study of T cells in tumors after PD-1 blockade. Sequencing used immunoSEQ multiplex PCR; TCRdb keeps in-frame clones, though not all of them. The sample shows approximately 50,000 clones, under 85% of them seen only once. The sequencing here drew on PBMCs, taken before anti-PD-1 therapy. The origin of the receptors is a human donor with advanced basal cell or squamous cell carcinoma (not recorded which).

The CDR3 loop is CASSSARRDSYTDTQYF. The DNA of the CDR3 is TGCGCCAGCAGCTCTGCCCGCCGGGACTCCTACACAGATACGCAGTATTTT. The J gene is TRBJ2-3, the V gene TRBV5-1; a possible D gene is TRBD2 (6 bases). The CDR3 covers 17 residues. Germline CDR1 SGHRS, CDR2 YFSETQ. Trimming stripped 3 bases from V and 2 bases from J, with 19 bases between.

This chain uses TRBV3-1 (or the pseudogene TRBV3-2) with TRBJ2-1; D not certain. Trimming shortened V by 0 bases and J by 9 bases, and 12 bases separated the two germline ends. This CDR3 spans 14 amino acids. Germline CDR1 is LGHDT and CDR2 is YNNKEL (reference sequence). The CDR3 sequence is CASSQDLFRTEQFF. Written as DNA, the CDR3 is TGTGCCAGCAGCCAAGATTTGTTTAGGACTGAGCAGTTCTTC.

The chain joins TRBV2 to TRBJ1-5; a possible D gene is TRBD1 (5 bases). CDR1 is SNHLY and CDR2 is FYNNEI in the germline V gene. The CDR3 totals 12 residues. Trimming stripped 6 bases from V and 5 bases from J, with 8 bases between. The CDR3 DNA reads TGTGCCAGCAGCGGGACCGATCAGCCCCAGCATTTT. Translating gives CASSGTDQPQHF.

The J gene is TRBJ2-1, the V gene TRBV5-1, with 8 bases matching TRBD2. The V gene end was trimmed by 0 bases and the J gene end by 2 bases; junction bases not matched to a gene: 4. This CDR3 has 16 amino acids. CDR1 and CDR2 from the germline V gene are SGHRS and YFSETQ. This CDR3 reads CASSLGAGEAYNEQFF. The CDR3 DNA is TGCGCCAGCAGCTTGGGAGCGGGAGAAGCCTACAATGAGCAGTTCTTC.